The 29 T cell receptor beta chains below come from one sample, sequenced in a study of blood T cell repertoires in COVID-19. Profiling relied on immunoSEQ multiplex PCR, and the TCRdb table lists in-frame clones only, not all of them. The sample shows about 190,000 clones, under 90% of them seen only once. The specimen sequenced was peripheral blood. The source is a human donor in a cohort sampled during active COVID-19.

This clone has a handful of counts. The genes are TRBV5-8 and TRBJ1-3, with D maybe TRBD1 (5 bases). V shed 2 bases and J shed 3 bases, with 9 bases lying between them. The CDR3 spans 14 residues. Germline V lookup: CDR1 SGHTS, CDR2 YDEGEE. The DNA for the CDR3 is TGTGCCAGCAGCTTTGGGGGACTTGGAAACACCATATATTTT. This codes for CASSFGGLGNTIYF.

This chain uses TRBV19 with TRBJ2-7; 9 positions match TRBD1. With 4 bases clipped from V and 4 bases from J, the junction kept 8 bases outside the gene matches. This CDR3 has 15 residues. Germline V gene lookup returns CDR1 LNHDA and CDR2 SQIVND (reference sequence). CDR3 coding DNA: TGTGCCAGTAGTACATCCGGGACAGGGTTGTACGAGCAGTACTTC. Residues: CASSTSGTGLYEQYF.

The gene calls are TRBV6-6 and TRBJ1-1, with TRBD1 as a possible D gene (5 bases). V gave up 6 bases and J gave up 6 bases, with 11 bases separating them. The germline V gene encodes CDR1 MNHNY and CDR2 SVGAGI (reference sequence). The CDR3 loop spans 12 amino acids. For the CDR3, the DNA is TGTGCCAGCAGGTATCAGGGATCTGAAGCTTTCTTT. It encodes CASRYQGSEAFF.

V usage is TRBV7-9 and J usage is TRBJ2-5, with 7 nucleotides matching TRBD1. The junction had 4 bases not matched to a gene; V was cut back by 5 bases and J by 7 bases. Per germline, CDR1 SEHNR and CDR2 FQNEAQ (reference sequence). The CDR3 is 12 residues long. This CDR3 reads CASSRDSRTQYF. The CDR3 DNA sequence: TGTGCCAGCAGCCGGGACAGTCGGACCCAGTACTTC.

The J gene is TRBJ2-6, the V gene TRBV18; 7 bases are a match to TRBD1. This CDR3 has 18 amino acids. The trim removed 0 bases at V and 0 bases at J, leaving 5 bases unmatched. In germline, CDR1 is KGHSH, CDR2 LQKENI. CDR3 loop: CASSPPGQKLSGANVLTF. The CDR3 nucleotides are TGTGCCAGCTCACCACCGGGACAGAAACTCTCTGGGGCCAACGTCCTGACTTTC.

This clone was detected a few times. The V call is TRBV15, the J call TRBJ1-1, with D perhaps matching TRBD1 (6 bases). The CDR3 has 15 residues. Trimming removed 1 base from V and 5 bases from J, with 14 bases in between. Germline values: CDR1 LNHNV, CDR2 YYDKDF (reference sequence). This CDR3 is CATSRAPETGTEAFF. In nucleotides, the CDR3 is TGTGCCACCAGCAGAGCCCCCGAAACAGGGACTGAAGCTTTCTTT.

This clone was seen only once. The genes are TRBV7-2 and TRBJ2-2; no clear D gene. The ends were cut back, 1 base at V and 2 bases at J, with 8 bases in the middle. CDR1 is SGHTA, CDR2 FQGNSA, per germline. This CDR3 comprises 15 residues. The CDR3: CASSLGAGNTGELFF. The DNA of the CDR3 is TGTGCCAGCAGCTTAGGGGCAGGAAACACCGGGGAGCTGTTTTTT.

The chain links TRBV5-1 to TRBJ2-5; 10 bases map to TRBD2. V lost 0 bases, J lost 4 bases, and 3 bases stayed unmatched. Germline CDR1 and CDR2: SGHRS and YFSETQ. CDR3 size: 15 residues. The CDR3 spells CASSLGTSGTETQYF. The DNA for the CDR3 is TGCGCCAGCAGCTTGGGTACTAGCGGGACAGAGACCCAGTACTTC.

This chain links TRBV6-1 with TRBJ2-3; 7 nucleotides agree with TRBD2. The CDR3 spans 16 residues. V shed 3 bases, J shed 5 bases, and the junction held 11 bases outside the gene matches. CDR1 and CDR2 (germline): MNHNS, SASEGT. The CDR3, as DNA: TGTGCCAGCAGTGAGGCTAGCGGCTATTCGGGAGATACGCAGTATTTT. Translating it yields CASSEASGYSGDTQYF.

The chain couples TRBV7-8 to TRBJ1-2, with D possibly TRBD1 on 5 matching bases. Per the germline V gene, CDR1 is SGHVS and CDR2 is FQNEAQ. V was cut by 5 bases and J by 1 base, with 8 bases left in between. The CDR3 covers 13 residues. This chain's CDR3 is CASSRDSNYGYTF. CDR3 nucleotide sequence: TGTGCCAGCAGCCGTGACAGTAACTATGGCTACACCTTC.

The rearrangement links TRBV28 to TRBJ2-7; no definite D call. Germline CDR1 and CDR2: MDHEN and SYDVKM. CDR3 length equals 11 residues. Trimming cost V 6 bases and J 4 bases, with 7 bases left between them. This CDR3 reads CASSVSYEQYF. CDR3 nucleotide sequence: TGTGCCAGCAGCGTATCTTACGAGCAGTACTTC.

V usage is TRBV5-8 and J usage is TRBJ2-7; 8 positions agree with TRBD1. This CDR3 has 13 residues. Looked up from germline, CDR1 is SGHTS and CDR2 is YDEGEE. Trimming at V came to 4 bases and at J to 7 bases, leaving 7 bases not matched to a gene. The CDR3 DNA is TGTGCCAGCAGCCAGAGGACAGGGCGAGAGCAGTACGTC. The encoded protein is CASSQRTGREQYV.

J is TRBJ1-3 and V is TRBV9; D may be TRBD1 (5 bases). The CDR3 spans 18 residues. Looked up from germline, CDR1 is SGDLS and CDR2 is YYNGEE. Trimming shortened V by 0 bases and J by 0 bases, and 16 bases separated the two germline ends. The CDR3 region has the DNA TGTGCCAGCAGCGTAGGTCTCCCTCTGGGGGGCTCTGGAAACACCATATATTTT. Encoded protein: CASSVGLPLGGSGNTIYF.

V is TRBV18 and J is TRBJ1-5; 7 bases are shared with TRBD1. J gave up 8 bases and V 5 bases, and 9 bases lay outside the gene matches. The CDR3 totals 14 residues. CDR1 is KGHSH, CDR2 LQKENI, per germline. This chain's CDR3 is CASSADRAREPQHF. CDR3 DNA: TGTGCCAGCTCAGCCGACAGGGCTAGGGAGCCCCAGCATTTT. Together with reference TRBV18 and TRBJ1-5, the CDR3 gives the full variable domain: NAGVMQNPRHLVRRRGQEARLRCSPMKGHSHVYWYRQLPEEGLKFMVYLQKENIIDESGMPKERFSAEFPKEGPSILRIQQVVRGDSAAYFCASSADRAREPQHFGDGTRLSIL.

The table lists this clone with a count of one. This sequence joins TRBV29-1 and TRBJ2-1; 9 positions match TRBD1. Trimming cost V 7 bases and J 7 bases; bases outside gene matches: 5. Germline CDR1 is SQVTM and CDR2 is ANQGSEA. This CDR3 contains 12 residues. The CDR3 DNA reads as TGCAGCGGAGGACAGGGGTCTAATGAGCAGTTCTTC. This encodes CSGGQGSNEQFF.

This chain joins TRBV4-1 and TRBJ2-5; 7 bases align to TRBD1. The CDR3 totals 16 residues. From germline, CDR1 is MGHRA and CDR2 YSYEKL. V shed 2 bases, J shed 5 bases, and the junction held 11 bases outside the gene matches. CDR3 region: CASSQHSGTALETQYF. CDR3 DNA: TGCGCCAGCAGCCAACACTCGGGGACAGCTCTGGAGACCCAGTACTTC.

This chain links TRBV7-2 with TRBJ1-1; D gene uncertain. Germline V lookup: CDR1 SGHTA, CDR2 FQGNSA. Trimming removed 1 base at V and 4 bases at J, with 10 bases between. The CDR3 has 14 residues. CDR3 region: CASSLEAGGTEAFF. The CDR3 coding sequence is TGTGCCAGCAGCTTAGAGGCAGGAGGCACTGAAGCTTTCTTT.

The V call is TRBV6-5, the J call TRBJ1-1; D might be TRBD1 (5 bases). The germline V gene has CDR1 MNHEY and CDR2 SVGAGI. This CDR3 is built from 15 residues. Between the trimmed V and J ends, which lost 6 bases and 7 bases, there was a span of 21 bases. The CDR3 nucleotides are TGTGCCAGCAGGGGCCCCGAACCTGGGGCGAGTGAAGCTTTCTTT. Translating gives CASRGPEPGASEAFF.

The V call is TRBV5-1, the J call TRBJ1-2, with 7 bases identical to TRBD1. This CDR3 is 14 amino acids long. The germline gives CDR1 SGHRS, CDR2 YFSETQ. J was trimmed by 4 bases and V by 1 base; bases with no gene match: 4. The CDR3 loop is CASSLQGGAYGYTF. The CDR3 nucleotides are TGCGCCAGCAGCTTGCAGGGGGGTGCCTATGGCTACACCTTC.

The DNA for the CDR3 is TGTGCCAGCAGTCGGACCCCGAACGAGGGAGAAAAACTGTTTTTT. It codes for CASSRTPNEGEKLFF. The rearrangement uses TRBV5-8 and TRBJ1-4; D gene ambiguous. The CDR3 totals 15 residues. V was cut by 5 bases and J by 8 bases, with 19 bases left in between. Germline lookup yields CDR1 SGHTS and CDR2 YDEGEE.

The CDR3 DNA follows: TGTGCCAGCAGCCTTACGGCGGCCGCCGGGGAGCTGTTTTTT. The encoded protein is CASSLTAAAGELFF. The chain links TRBV27 to TRBJ2-2; D gene ambiguous. This CDR3 has 14 amino acids. Germline CDR1 reads MNHEY; CDR2 reads SMNVEV (reference sequence). Deletions cut 6 bases from V and 6 bases from J, with 14 bases between.

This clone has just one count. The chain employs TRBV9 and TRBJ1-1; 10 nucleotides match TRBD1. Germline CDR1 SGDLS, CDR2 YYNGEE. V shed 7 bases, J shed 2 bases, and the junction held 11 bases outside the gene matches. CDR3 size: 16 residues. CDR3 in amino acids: CASSPTGGAGNTEAFF. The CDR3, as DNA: TGTGCCAGCTCGCCGACAGGGGGCGCAGGAAACACTGAAGCTTTCTTT. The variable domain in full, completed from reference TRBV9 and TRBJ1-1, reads DSGVTQTPKHLITATGQRVTLRCSPRSGDLSVYWYQQSLDQGLQFLIQYYNGEERAKGNILERFSAQQFPDLHSELNLSSLELGDSALYFCASSPTGGAGNTEAFFGQGTRLTVV.

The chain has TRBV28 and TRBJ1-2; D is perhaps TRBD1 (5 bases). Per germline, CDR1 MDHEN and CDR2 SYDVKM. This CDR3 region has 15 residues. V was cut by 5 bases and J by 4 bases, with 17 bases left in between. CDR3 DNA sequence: TGTGCCAGCAGTCCCAGAGGCAGGGTAGCCTATGGCTACACCTTC. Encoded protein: CASSPRGRVAYGYTF.

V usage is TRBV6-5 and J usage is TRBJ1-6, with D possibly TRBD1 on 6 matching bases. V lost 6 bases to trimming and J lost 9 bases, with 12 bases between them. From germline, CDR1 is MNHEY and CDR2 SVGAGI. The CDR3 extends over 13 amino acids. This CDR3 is CASRDSKSSPLHF. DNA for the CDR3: TGTGCCAGCAGGGACAGTAAGAGTTCACCCCTCCACTTT.

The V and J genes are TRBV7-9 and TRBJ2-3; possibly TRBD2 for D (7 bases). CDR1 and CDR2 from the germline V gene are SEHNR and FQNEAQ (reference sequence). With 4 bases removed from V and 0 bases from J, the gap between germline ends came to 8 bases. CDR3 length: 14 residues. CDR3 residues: CASSWGGSTDTQYF. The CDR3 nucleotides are TGTGCCAGCAGCTGGGGGGGCAGCACAGATACGCAGTATTTT.

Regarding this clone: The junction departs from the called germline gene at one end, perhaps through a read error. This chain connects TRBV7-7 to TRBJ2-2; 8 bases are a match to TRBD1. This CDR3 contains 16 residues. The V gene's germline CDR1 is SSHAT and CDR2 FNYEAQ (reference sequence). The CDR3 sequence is CASSPAATGETGELFF. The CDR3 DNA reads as TGTGCTAGCAGCCCAGCAGCGACAGGGGAAACAGGGGAGCTGTTTTTT. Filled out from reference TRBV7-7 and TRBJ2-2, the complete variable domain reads GAGVSQSPRYKVTKRGQDVTLRCDPISSHATLYWYQQALGQGPEFLTYFNYEAQPDKSGLPSDRFSAERPEGSISTLTIQRTEQRDSAMYRCASSPAATGETGELFFGEGSRLTVL.

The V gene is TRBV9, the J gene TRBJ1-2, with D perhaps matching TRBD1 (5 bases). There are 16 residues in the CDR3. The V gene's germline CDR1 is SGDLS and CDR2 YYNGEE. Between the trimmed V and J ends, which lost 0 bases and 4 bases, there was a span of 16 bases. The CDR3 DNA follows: TGTGCCAGCAGCGTAGGGTGGGGCAGGAGGGCCTATGGCTACACCTTC. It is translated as CASSVGWGRRAYGYTF.

CDR3 amino acids: CASSLRGAPYNEQFF. CDR3 coding DNA: TGTGCCAGCAGCTTACGGGGGGCCCCCTACAATGAGCAGTTCTTC. The chain has TRBV7-3 and TRBJ2-1, with D possibly matching TRBD2 (7 bases). The CDR3 spans 15 residues. Looked up from germline, CDR1 is SGHTA and CDR2 is FQGTGA. The V end lost 2 bases, the J end lost 2 bases, and 10 bases lay between the germline ends.

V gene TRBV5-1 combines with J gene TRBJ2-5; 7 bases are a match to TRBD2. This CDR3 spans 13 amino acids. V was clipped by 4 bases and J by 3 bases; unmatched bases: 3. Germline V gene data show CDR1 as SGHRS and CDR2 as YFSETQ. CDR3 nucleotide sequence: TGCGCCAGCAGCCGGGGGGTAGAAGAGACCCAGTACTTC. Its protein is CASSRGVEETQYF.